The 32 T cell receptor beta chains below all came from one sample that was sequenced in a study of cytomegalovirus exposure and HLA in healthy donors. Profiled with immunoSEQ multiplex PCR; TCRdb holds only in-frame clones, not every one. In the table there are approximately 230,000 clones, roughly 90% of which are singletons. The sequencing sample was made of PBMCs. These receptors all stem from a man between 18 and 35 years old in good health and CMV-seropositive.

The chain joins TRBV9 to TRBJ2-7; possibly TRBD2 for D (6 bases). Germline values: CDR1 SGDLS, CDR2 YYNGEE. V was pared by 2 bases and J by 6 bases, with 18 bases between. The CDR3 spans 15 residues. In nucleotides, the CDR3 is TGTGCCAGCAGCGTTTCCGGGACTTCGGAATCCGAGCAGTACTTC. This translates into CASSVSGTSESEQYF.

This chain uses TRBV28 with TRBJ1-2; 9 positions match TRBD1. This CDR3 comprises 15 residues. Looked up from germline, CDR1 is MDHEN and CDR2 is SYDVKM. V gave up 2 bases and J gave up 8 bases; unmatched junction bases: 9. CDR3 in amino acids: CASSLALGQGGGYTF. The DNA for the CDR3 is TGTGCCAGCAGTTTAGCCTTGGGACAGGGCGGAGGCTACACCTTC.

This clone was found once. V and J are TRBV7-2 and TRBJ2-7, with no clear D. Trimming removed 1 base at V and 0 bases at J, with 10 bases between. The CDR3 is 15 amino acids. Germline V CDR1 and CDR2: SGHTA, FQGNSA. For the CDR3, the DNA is TGTGCCAGCAGCTTAGTTCCGTCTAGCTCCTACGAGCAGTACTTC. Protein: CASSLVPSSSYEQYF.

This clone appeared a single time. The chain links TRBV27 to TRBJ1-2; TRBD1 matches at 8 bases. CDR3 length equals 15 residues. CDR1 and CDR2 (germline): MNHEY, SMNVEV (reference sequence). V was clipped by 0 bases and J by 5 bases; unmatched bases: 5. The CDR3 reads CASSLSPRQGYGYTF. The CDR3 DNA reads TGTGCCAGCAGTTTATCCCCGAGACAGGGGTATGGCTACACCTTC.

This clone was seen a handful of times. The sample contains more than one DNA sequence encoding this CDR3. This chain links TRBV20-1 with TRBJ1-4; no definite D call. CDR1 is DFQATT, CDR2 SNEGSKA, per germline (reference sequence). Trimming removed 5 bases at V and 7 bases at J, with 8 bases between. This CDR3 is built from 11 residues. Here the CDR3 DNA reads TGCAGTGCTGGACGCGGTGAAAAACTGTTTTTT. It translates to CSAGRGEKLFF.

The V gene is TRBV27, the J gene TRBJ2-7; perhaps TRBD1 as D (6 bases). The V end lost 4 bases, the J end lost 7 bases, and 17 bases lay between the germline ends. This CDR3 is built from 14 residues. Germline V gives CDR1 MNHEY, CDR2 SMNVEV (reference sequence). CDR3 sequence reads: CASSYRVGSEEQYF. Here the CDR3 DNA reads TGTGCCAGCAGTTACAGGGTCGGTTCTGAAGAGCAGTACTTC.

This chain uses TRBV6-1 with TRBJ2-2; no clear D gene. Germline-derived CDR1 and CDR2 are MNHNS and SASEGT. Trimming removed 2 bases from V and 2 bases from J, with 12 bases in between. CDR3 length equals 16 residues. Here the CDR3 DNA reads TGTGCCAGCAGTGAATTCGGGTCGGAAAACACCGGGGAGCTGTTTTTT. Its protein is CASSEFGSENTGELFF.

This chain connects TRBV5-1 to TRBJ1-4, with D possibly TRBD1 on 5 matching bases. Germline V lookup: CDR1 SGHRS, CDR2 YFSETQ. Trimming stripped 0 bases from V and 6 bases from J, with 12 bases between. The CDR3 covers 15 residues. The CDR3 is CASSLVGTRHEKLFF. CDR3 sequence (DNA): TGCGCCAGCAGCTTGGTGGGGACTCGTCATGAAAAACTGTTTTTT.

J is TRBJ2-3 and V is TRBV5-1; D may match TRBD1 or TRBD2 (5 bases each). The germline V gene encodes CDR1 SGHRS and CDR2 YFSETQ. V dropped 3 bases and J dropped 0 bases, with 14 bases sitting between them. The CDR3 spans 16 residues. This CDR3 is CASSSPGGRSTDTQYF. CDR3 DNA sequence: TGCGCCAGCAGCTCACCTGGGGGACGAAGCACAGATACGCAGTATTTT.

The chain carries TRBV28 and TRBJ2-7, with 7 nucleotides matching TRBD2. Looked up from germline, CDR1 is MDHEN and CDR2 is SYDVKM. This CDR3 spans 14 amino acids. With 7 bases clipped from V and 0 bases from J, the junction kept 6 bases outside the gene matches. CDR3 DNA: TGTGCCAGCACTCCAGCTAGCGGCTCCTACGAGCAGTACTTC. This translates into CASTPASGSYEQYF.

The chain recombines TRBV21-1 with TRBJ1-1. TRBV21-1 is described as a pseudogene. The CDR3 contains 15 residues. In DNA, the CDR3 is TGTGCCAGCAGCAAAGACCCACCAAGGAACACTGAAGCTTTCTTT. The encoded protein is CASSKDPPRNTEAFF.

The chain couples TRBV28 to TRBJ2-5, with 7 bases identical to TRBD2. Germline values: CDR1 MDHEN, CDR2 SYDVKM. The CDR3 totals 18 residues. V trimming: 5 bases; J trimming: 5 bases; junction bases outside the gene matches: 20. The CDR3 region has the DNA TGTGCCAGCAGTACTTGGGAGGCTAGCGGCTCCCCAATGGAGACCCAGTACTTC. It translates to CASSTWEASGSPMETQYF. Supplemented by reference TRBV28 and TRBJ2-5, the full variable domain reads DVKVTQSSRYLVKRTGEKVFLECVQDMDHENMFWYRQDPGLGLRLIYFSYDVKMKEKGDIPEGYSVSREKKERFSLILESASTNQTSMYLCASSTWEASGSPMETQYFGPGTRLLVL.

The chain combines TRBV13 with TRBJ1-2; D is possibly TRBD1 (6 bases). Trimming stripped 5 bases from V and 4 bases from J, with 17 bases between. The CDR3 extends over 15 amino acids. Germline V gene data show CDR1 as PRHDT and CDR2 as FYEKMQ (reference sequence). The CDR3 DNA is TGTGCCAGCAGCAGCTTACCAGGGGATAGCTATGGCTACACCTTC. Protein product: CASSSLPGDSYGYTF. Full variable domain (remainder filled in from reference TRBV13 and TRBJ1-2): AAGVIQSPRHLIKEKRETATLKCYPIPRHDTVYWYQQGPGQDPQFLISFYEKMQSDKGSIPDRFSAQQFSDYHSELNMSSLELGDSALYFCASSSLPGDSYGYTFGSGTRLTVV.

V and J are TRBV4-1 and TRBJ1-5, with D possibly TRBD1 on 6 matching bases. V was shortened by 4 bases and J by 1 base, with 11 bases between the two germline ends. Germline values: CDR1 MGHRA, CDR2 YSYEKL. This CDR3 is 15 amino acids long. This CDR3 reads CASSLRDTSNQPQHF. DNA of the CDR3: TGCGCCAGCAGCCTCCGGGACACAAGCAATCAGCCCCAGCATTTT.

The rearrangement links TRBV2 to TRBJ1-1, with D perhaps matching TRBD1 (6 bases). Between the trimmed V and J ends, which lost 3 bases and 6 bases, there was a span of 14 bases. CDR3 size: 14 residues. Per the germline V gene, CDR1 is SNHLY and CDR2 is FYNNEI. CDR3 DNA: TGTGCCAGCAGTGAGTTAAGGGGGGGGGCTGAAGCTTTCTTT. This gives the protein CASSELRGGAEAFF.

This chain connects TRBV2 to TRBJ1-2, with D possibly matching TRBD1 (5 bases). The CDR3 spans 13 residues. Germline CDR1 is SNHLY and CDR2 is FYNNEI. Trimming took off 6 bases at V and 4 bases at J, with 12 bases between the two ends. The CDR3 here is CASSRDRGYGYTF. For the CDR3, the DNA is TGTGCCAGCAGCCGAGACAGAGGCTATGGCTACACCTTC.

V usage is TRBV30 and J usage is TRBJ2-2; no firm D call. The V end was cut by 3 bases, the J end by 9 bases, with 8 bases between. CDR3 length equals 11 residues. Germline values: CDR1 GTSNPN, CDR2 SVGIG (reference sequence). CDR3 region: CAWSPARELFF. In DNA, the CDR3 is TGTGCCTGGAGCCCCGCGAGGGAGCTGTTTTTT.

As DNA, the CDR3 is TGTGCCAGCTCACCAAACGGGGGCGAAAACACTGAAGCTTTCTTT. This encodes CASSPNGGENTEAFF. This rearrangement joins TRBV18 to TRBJ1-1; TRBD1 might be the D (6 bases). CDR1 and CDR2 from the germline V gene are KGHSH and LQKENI. The CDR3 extends over 15 amino acids. Trimming pared 2 bases from V and 2 bases from J, leaving 12 bases between.

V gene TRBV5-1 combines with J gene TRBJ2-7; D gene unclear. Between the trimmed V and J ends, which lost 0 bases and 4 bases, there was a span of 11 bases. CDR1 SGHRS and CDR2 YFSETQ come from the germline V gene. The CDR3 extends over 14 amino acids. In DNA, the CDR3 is TGCGCCAGCAGCTTGGGGGTGACAAAATACGAGCAGTACTTC. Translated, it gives CASSLGVTKYEQYF.

The CDR3 coding sequence is TGCGCCAGCAGCTTGGATTTGGGGATGAAGGGACATGAAAAACTGTTTTTT. This gives the protein CASSLDLGMKGHEKLFF. The chain links TRBV5-1 to TRBJ1-4; D is possibly TRBD1 (5 bases). Per germline, CDR1 SGHRS and CDR2 YFSETQ. V lost 0 bases to trimming and J lost 6 bases, with 18 bases between them. The CDR3 consists of 17 residues.

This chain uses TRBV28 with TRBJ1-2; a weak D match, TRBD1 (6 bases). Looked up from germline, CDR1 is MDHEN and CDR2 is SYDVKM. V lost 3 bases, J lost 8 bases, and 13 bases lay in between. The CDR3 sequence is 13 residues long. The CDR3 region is CASSFGTPGGYTF. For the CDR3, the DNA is TGTGCCAGCAGTTTTGGGACACCCGGGGGCTACACCTTC.

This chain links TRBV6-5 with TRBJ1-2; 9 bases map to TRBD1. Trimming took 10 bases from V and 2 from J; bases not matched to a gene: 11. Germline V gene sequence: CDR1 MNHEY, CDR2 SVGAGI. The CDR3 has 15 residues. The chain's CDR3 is CATLRDRDSNYGYTF. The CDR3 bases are TGTGCCACCCTCCGGGACAGGGATTCCAACTATGGCTACACCTTC.

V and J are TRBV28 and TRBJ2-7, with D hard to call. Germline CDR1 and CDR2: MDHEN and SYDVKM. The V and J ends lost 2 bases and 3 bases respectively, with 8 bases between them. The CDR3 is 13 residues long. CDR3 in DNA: TGTGCCAGCAGTTTAGGTCGGGTCTACGAGCAGTACTTC. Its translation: CASSLGRVYEQYF.

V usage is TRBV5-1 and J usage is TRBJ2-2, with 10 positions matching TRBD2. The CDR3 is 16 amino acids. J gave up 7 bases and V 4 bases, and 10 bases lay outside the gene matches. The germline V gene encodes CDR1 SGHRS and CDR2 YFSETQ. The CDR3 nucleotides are TGCGCCAGCAGCCCGCTAGCGGGAGAAACCATCGGGGAGCTGTTTTTT. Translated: CASSPLAGETIGELFF.

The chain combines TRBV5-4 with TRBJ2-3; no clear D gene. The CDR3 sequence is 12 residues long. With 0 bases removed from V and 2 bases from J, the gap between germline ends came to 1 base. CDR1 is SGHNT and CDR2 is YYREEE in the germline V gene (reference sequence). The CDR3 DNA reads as TGTGCCAGCAGCTTGGCCACAGATACGCAGTATTTT. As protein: CASSLATDTQYF. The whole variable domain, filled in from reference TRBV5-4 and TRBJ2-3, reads ETGVTQSPTHLIKTRGQQVTLRCSSQSGHNTVSWYQQALGQGPQFIFQYYREEENGRGNFPPRFSGLQFPNYSSELNVNALELDDSALYLCASSLATDTQYFGPGTRLTVL.

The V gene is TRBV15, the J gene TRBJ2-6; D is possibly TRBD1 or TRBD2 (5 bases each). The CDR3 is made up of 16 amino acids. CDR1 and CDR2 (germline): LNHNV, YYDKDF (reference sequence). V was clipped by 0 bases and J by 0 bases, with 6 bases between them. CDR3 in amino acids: CATSRDGGSGANVLTF. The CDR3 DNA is TGTGCCACCAGCAGAGATGGGGGCTCTGGGGCCAACGTCCTGACTTTC.

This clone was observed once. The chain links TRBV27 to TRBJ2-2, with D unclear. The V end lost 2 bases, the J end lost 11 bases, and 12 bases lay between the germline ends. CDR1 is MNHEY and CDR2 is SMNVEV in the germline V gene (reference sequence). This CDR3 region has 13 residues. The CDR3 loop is CASSLLPPDELFF. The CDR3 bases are TGTGCCAGCAGTTTACTGCCGCCGGACGAGCTGTTTTTT.

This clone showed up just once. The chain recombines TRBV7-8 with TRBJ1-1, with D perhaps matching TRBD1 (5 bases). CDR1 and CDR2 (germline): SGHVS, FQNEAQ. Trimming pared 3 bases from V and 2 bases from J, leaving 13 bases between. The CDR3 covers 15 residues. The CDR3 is CASSFLGAGNTEAFF. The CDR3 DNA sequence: TGTGCCAGCAGCTTCCTTGGGGCGGGTAACACTGAAGCTTTCTTT.

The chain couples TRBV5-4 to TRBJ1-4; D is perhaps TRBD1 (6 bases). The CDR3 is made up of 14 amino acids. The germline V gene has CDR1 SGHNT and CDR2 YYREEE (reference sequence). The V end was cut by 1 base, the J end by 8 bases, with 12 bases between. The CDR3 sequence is CASSLSGAWEKLFF. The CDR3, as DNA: TGTGCCAGCAGCTTGTCGGGGGCTTGGGAAAAACTGTTTTTT.

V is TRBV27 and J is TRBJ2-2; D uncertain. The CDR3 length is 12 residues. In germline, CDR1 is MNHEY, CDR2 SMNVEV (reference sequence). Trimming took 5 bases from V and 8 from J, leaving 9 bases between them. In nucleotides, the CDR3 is TGTGCCAGCAGTGCTCCCCCGGGGGAGCTGTTTTTT. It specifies CASSAPPGELFF.

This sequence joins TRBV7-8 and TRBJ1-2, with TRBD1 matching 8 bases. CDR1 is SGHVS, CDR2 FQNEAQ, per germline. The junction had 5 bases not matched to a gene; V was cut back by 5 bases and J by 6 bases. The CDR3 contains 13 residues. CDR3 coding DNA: TGTGCCAGCAGCCCAGGGGGCTCTGATGGCTACACCTTC. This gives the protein CASSPGGSDGYTF.

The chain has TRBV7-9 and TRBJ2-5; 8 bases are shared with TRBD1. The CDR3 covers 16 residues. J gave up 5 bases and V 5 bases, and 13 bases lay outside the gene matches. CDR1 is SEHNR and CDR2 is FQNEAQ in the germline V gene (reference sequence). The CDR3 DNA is TGTGCCAGCAGCGCTAAGGTCTGGACAGGGCAGGAGACCCAGTACTTC. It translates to CASSAKVWTGQETQYF.